Given below is one TCR beta chain in context. Profiling relied on immunoSEQ multiplex PCR, and the TCRdb table lists in-frame clones only, not all of them. The table lists under 200,000 clones, 82% of them singletons. The entry originates in a study of blood T cell repertoires in COVID-19. Participants were placed into cohorts based on the clinical history they reported. The CDR3 has 15 amino acids. Germline V CDR1 and CDR2: SGHNT, YYREEE (reference sequence). V was clipped by 0 bases and J by 6 bases, with 16 bases between them. This sequence was found in a woman aged 55 to 70 with acute COVID-19. The V and J genes are TRBV5-4 and TRBJ2-7; D possibly corresponds to TRBD1 (6 bases). The specimen sequenced was PBMCs or T cells enriched from blood (not recorded which). As DNA, the CDR3 is TGTGCCAGCAGCTTGGAGGCAGGGGCTTCCGTCGAGCAGTACTTC. As protein: CASSLEAGASVEQYF.